Sequencing of this TCR beta chain was carried out in a study of T cells after yellow fever vaccination. Study results and caveats: It was a weaker secondary response, yet one that peaked faster, at day 5 versus 15.

TCRdb reanalysed the 5' RACE reads using MiXCR and keeps one entry per CDR3 protein. The repertoire holds 200,000 to 300,000 distinct CDR3 sequences, with 6% to 8% as singletons. Looked up from germline, CDR1 is MNHEY and CDR2 is SMNVEV (reference sequence). This CDR3 is built from 13 residues. Trimming stripped 2 bases from V and 6 bases from J, with 10 bases between. The sample holds a few counts of this clonotype. Its matching antigen is unknown. The chain has TRBV27 and TRBJ1-2; D possibly corresponds to TRBD1 (6 bases). Source: CD4+ T cells sorted from PBMCs, taken on the day of the yellow fever booster vaccination. The sequence came from a man aged 25-40 years who received the YFV17D yellow fever vaccine. The DNA for the CDR3 is TGTGCCAGCAGTTTAGTCAGGGGAAATGGCTACACCTTC. Translation: CASSLVRGNGYTF.